Detailed here is one TCR beta chain. The source of the sample is a study of blood T cell repertoires in COVID-19. The wider study: The United States, Italy and Spain provided the acute and convalescent COVID-19 samples. Sources were T cells, B-cell-depleted T cells, or PBMCs; the material itself was cDNA or gDNA.

CDR3 length: 15 residues. Germline values: CDR1 SGHAT, CDR2 FQNNGV. Losses at the gene ends were 3 bases for V and 9 bases for J; bases not matched to a gene: 9. Authors' methods: Reference gene primer amplification yielded estimated nucleated cell counts. Only in-frame clones appear in the TCRdb table, and some are missing; sequencing was by immunoSEQ multiplex PCR. That table supplies the V and J calls and clone size; D and trimming were determined from the DNA. This sample has about 64,000 clones; 78% occur once, and the top ten carry 12% to 15%. The Seattle site enrolled patients during active infection and followed them longitudinally.

This chain joins TRBV11-2 and TRBJ2-1; TRBD2 agrees at 9 bases. Sequencing was done on a sample of peripheral blood. This TCR was recovered from a man aged 55 to 70 with COVID-19, enrolled during active disease. CDR3 residues: CASSFGLAGNLEQFF. Written as DNA, the CDR3 is TGTGCCAGCAGCTTCGGGCTAGCGGGAAACCTTGAGCAGTTCTTC. Full variable domain (rest looked up from reference TRBV11-2 and TRBJ2-1): EAGVAQSPRYKIIEKRQSVAFWCNPISGHATLYWYQQILGQGPKLLIQFQNNGVVDDSQLPKDRFSAERLKGVDSTLKIQPAKLEDSAVYLCASSFGLAGNLEQFFGPGTRLTVL.